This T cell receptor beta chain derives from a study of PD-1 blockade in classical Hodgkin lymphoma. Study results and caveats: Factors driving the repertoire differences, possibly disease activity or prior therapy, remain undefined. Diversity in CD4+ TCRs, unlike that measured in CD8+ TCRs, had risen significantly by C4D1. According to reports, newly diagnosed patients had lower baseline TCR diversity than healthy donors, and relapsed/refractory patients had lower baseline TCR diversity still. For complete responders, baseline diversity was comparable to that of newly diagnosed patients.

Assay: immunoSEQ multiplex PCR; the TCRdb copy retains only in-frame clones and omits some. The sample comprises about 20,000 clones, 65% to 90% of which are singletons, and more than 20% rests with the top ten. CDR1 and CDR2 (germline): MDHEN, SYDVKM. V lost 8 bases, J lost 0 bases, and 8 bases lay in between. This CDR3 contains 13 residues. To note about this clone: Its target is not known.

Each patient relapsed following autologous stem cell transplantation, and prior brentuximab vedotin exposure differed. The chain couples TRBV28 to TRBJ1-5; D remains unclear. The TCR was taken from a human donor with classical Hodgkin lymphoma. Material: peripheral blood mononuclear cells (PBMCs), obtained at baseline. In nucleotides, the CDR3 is TGTGCCAGCCTGACGAGTAGCAATCAGCCCCAGCATTTT. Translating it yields CASLTSSNQPQHF.